This entry lists 9 T cell receptor beta chains sequenced from one sample in a study of CD8+ T cells in alopecia areata. The treatment was: oral pan-JAK inhibitor, 5-10 mg twice daily. Sequencing used cDNA as its template, made by extracting RNA and reverse transcribing it. Only in-frame clones appear in the TCRdb table, and some are missing; sequencing was by immunoSEQ multiplex PCR. The data contain around 70,000 clones, 25% to 30% of them singletons. This specimen was CD8+ T cells sorted from blood, taken at week 4, from a patient treated with tofacitinib. These receptors originate from a human donor with alopecia areata.

A few counts support this clone. The CDR3 DNA sequence: TGTGCCAGCAGGGACAGGGTTTCTGGAAACACCATATATTTT. Residues: CASRDRVSGNTIYF. The chain links TRBV25-1 to TRBJ1-3; the match to TRBD1 covers 8 bases. The CDR3 is made up of 14 amino acids. V shed 6 bases and J 1 base; nucleotides not matched to a gene: 2. The germline V gene encodes CDR1 MGHDK and CDR2 SYGVNS.

This clone was observed a few times. CDR3 protein: CASSNADRVDEQYF. The CDR3 bases are TGTGCCAGCAGCAACGCGGACAGGGTTGACGAGCAGTACTTC. The rearrangement links TRBV9 to TRBJ2-7, with 8 positions matching TRBD1. With 4 bases clipped from V and 5 bases from J, the junction kept 8 bases outside the gene matches. The germline CDR1 and CDR2 sequences are SGDLS and YYNGEE. The CDR3 totals 14 residues.

This clone has a handful of counts. The chain links TRBV7-9 to TRBJ2-1; no definite D call. This CDR3 has 15 residues. V was shortened by 4 bases and J by 2 bases, with 12 bases between the two germline ends. Germline V gene sequence: CDR1 SEHNR, CDR2 FQNEAQ (reference sequence). Written as DNA, the CDR3 is TGTGCCAGCAGCTCGCTAGGAGTACCCTACAATGAGCAGTTCTTC. This gives the protein CASSSLGVPYNEQFF.

J is TRBJ2-7 and V is TRBV29-1, with 9 nucleotides matching TRBD1. This CDR3 has 18 amino acids. Germline assignment: CDR1 SQVTM and CDR2 ANQGSEA. Germline trimming cut 6 bases from V and 8 bases from J; bases unmatched to any gene: 26. The CDR3 protein is CSVLIYKTTPGQGVQQYF. As DNA, the CDR3 is TGCAGCGTGCTGATTTATAAAACCACCCCGGGACAGGGAGTCCAGCAGTACTTC.

The genes are TRBV29-1 and TRBJ2-7, with D uncertain. V lost 2 bases to trimming and J lost 1 base, with 12 bases between them. The CDR3 is made up of 14 amino acids. From germline, CDR1 is SQVTM and CDR2 ANQGSEA. The CDR3 region has the DNA TGCAGCGTTGAATCGGGCGTGGAGTCCTACGAGCAGTACTTC. Amino acid sequence: CSVESGVESYEQYF.

This clone has only a few counts. The chain links TRBV27 to TRBJ2-3; D may be TRBD2 (5 bases). With 7 bases removed from V and 1 base from J, the gap between germline ends came to 12 bases. Germline-derived CDR1 and CDR2 are MNHEY and SMNVEV (reference sequence). This CDR3 is built from 14 residues. The DNA for the CDR3 is TGTGCCAGCACCCCGAGAGGGCGCACAGATACGCAGTATTTT. Its translation: CASTPRGRTDTQYF.

There are a few counts of this clone. The V call is TRBV7-2, the J call TRBJ2-3, with D possibly TRBD2 on 5 matching bases. The CDR3 is made up of 16 amino acids. The V gene's germline CDR1 is SGHTA and CDR2 FQGNSA. The V gene lost 5 bases and the J gene lost 2 bases, with 17 bases spanning the gap. The CDR3 DNA reads as TGTGCCAGCAGCGGATATGGGAGAGGGTTCACAGATACGCAGTATTTT. Translated: CASSGYGRGFTDTQYF.

About this clone: The junction and the germline gene differ at one end; a read error may be behind it. The genes are TRBV7-9 and TRBJ2-7, with a tentative D call TRBD2 (6 bases). Germline-derived CDR1 and CDR2 are SEHNR and FQNEAQ (reference sequence). The length of the CDR3 is 12 residues. CDR3 bases: TGTGCCAGCAGCTTAGGGAGGGCCCCTTCGGACTTC. Translated, it gives CASSLGRAPSDF.

The chain carries TRBV28 and TRBJ1-2; D gene uncertain. V shed 2 bases and J shed 8 bases, with 12 bases lying between them. This CDR3 has 13 amino acids. Per germline, CDR1 MDHEN and CDR2 SYDVKM. DNA for the CDR3: TGTGCCAGCAGTTTAATTCCGGCTGGGGGCTACACCTTC. This sequence encodes CASSLIPAGGYTF.